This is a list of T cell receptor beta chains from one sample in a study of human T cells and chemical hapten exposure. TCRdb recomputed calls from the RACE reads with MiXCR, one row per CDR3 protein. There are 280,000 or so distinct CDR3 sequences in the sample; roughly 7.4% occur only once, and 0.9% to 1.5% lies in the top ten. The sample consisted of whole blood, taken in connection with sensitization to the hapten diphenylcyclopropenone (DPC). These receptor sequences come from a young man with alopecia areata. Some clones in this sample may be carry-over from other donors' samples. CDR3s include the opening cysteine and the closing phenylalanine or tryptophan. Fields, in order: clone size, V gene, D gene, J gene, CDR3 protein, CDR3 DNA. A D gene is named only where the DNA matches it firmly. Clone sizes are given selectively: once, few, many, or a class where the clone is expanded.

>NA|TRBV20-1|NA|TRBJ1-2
CSAWTYYGYTF
TGCAGTGCTTGGACGTACTATGGCTACACCTTC
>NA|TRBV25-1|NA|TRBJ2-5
CASSDFAGSKETQYF
TGTGCCAGCAGTGATTTTGCGGGGTCAAAAGAGACCCAGTACTTC
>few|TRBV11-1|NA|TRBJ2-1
CASSPGLGYNEQFF
TGTGCCAGCAGCCCAGGCTTGGGGTACAATGAGCAGTTCTTC
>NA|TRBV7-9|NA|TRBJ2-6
CASTIAGANVLTF
TGTGCCAGCACCATCGCTGGGGCCAACGTCCTGACTTTC
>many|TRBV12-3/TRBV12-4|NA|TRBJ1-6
CASSRGGSPLHF
TGTGCCAGCAGTAGGGGAGGTTCACCCCTCCACTTT
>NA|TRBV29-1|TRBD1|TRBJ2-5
CSVRGLGQETQYF
TGCAGCGTCAGGGGGCTTGGGCAAGAGACCCAGTACTTC
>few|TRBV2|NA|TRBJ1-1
CASSEATGSSTEAFF
TGTGCCAGCAGTGAAGCAACCGGGAGTAGCACTGAAGCTTTCTTT
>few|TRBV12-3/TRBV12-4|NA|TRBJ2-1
CASNPSRGDEQFF
TGTGCCAGCAACCCTTCTAGGGGGGATGAGCAGTTCTTC
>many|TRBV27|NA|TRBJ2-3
CASSPPSGKKQYF
TGTGCCAGCAGTCCCCCATCAGGGAAGAAGCAGTATTTT
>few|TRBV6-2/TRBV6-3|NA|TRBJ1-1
CASSYSRWVGMGTEAFF
TGTGCCAGCAGTTACTCGAGGTGGGTAGGCATGGGGACTGAAGCTTTCTTT
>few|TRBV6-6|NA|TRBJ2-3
CASSGPGSNTQYF
TGTGCCAGCAGTGGGCCCGGGTCGAATACGCAGTATTTT
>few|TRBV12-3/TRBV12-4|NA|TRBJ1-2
CASSLVGGANYGYTF
TGTGCCAGCAGTTTAGTGGGGGGCGCCAACTATGGCTACACCTTC
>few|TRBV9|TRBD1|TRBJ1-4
CASSGTGVEKLFF
TGTGCCAGCAGCGGGACAGGGGTTGAAAAACTGTTTTTT
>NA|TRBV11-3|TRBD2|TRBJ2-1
CASSLDGTSGRSSYNEQFF
TGTGCCAGCAGCTTAGATGGGACTAGCGGAAGAAGCTCCTACAATGAGCAGTTCTTC
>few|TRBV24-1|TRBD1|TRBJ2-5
CASQRDREETQYF
TGTGCCTCCCAGAGAGACAGGGAGGAGACCCAGTACTTC
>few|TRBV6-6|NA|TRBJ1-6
CASRRGQGGISSYNSPLHF
TGTGCCAGCAGACGCGGACAAGGGGGTATTAGCTCCTATAATTCACCCCTCCACTTT
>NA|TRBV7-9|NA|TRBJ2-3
CASSLMTDTQYF
TGTGCCAGCAGCTTAATGACAGATACGCAGTATTTT
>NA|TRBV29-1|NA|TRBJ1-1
CSVDQTGLNTEAFF
TGCAGCGTTGACCAGACAGGACTGAACACTGAAGCTTTCTTT
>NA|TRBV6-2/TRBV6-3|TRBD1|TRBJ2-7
CASRSTGYLPYEQYF
TGTGCCAGCAGATCGACAGGGTATTTACCCTACGAGCAGTACTTC
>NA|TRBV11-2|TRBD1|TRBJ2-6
CASSLGTGGAGANVLTF
TGTGCCAGCAGCTTAGGGACAGGGGGCGCTGGGGCCAACGTCCTGACTTTC
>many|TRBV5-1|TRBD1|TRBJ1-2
CASTEDRANYGYTF
TGCGCCAGCACCGAGGACAGGGCGAACTATGGCTACACCTTC
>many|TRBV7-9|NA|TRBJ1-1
CASSLDTRGGNTEAFF
TGTGCCAGCAGCTTAGATACGCGTGGGGGGAACACTGAAGCTTTCTTT
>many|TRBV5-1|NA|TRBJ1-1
CASSLAIGTVKAFF
TGCGCCAGCAGCTTGGCTATCGGTACAGTCAAAGCTTTCTTT
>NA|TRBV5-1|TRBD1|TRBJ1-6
CASSLAGGGSPLHF
TGCGCCAGCAGCTTGGCAGGGGGCGGCTCACCCCTCCACTTT
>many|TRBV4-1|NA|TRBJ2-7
CASSQARQSSYEQYF
TGCGCCAGCAGCCAAGCGCGACAGAGCTCCTACGAGCAGTACTTC
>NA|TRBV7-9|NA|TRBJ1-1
CASSSIGLINTEAFF
TGTGCCAGCAGCTCAATCGGACTGATAAACACTGAAGCTTTCTTT
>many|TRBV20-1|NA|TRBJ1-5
CSARESNQPQHF
TGCAGTGCTAGAGAGAGCAATCAGCCCCAGCATTTT
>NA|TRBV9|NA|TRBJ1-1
CASSVGGTEGFREAFF
TGTGCCAGCAGCGTAGGGGGCACGGAGGGCTTCCGAGAAGCTTTCTTT
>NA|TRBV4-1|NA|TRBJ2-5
CASSQEDRQETQYF
TGCGCCAGCAGCCAAGAAGACAGACAAGAGACCCAGTACTTC
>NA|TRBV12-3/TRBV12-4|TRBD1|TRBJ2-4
CASSLGGQGVAKNIQYF
TGTGCCAGCAGTTTAGGGGGGCAGGGGGTAGCCAAAAACATTCAGTACTTC
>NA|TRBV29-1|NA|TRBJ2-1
CSVLPWFNQHEQFF
TGCAGCGTCCTCCCGTGGTTTAACCAACATGAGCAGTTCTTC
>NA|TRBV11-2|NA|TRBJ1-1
CASSLEKGAEAFF
TGTGCCAGCAGCTTAGAAAAGGGAGCTGAAGCTTTCTTT
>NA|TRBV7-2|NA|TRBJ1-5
CASSFSKGNQPQHF
TGTGCCAGCAGCTTTTCCAAGGGCAATCAGCCCCAGCATTTT
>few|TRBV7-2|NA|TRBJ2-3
CASSLDGGVATDTQYF
TGTGCCAGCAGCTTAGATGGCGGGGTCGCCACAGATACGCAGTATTTT
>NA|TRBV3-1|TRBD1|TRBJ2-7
CASSQSGQGTRHEQYF
TGTGCCAGCAGCCAATCCGGACAGGGGACCCGGCACGAGCAGTACTTC
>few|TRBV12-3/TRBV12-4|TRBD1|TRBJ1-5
CASSFETGGKSRQPQHF
TGTGCCAGCAGTTTTGAGACAGGGGGCAAAAGTCGTCAGCCCCAGCATTTT
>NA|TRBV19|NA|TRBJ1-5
CASSIPGYSNQPQHF
TGTGCCAGTAGTATCCCCGGGTATAGCAATCAGCCCCAGCATTTT
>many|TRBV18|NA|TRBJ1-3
CASSPQSGNTIYF
TGTGCCAGCTCACCACAATCTGGAAACACCATATATTTT
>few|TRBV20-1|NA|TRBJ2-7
CSARKSAGEQYF
TGCAGTGCTAGAAAGTCAGCTGGCGAGCAGTACTTC
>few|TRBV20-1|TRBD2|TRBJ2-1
CSARGSSGGLLSYNEQFF
TGCAGTGCTAGAGGGAGTAGCGGGGGGCTCCTATCCTACAATGAGCAGTTCTTC
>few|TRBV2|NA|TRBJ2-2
CASSRDTSAGELFF
TGTGCCAGCAGTCGGGACACCTCTGCCGGGGAGCTGTTTTTT
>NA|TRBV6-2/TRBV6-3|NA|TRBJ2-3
CASTRRGGGTDTQYF
TGTGCCAGCACCCGTCGAGGCGGAGGGACAGATACACAGTATTTT
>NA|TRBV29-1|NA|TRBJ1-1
CSSLGSTEAFF
TGCAGCTCCCTGGGGAGCACTGAAGCTTTCTTT
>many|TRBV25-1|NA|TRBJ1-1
CASSEYLGSPGTEAFF
TGTGCCAGCAGTGAATATCTAGGGAGCCCTGGCACTGAAGCTTTCTTT
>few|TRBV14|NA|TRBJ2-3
CASSQGPVLTDTQYF
TGTGCCAGCAGCCAAGGTCCTGTGCTCACAGATACGCAGTATTTT
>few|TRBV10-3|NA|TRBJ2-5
CAIRSGPEETQYF
TGTGCCATCAGATCGGGACCAGAAGAGACCCAGTACTTC
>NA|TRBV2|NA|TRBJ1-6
CASSEALNGITLHF
TGTGCCAGCAGTGAAGCGCTTAATGGGATCACCCTCCACTTT
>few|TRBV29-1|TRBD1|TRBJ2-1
CSVDGTGGRNEQFF
TGCAGCGTTGACGGGACAGGGGGCAGGAATGAGCAGTTCTTC
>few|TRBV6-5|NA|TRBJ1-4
CASTLQGNEKLFF
TGTGCCAGCACCCTACAGGGAAATGAAAAACTGTTTTTT
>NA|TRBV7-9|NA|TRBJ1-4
CASSSRLFQNEKLFF
TGTGCCAGCAGCTCCCGCTTATTTCAGAATGAAAAACTGTTTTTT
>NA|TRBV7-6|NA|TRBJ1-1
CASSRTMNTEAFF
TGTGCCAGCAGCCGCACTATGAACACTGAAGCTTTCTTT
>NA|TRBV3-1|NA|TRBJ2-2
CASSQIYSRSTGELFF
TGTGCCAGCAGCCAAATCTATTCGCGGAGCACCGGGGAGCTGTTTTTT
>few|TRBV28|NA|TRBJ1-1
CASSPGVATEAFF
TGTGCCAGCAGTCCAGGGGTTGCCACTGAAGCTTTCTTT
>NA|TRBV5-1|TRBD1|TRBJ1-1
CASSRTTGGTEAFF
TGCGCCAGCAGCCGGACCACAGGGGGCACTGAAGCTTTCTTT
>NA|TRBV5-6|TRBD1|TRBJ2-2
CVSSSPGQINTGELFF
TGTGTCAGCAGCAGCCCGGGACAGATTAACACCGGGGAGCTGTTTTTT
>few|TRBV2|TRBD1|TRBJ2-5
CASREDRAGKTQYF
TGTGCCAGCAGGGAGGACAGGGCGGGAAAGACCCAGTACTTC
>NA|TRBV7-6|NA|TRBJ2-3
CASSFRGTSTDTQYF
TGTGCCAGCAGCTTTAGGGGCACAAGCACAGATACGCAGTATTTT
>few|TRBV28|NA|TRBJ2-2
CASSSGQGLSNTGELFF
TGTGCCAGCAGTTCCGGGCAGGGGCTCTCGAACACCGGGGAGCTGTTTTTT